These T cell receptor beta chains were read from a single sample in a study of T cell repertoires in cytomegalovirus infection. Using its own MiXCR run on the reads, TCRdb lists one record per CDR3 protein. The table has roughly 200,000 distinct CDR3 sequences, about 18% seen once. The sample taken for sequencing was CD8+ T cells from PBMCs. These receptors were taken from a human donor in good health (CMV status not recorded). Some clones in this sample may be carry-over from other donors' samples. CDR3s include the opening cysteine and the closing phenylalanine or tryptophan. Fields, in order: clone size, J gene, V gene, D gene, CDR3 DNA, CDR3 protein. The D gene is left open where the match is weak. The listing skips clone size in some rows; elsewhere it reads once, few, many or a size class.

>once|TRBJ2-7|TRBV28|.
TGTGCCAGCAGCGTGGGGTCTGACTACGAGCAGTACTTC
CASSVGSDYEQYF
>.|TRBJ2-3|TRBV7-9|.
TGTGCCAGCAGCCGGGACCCCCTTCTTGGTACGCAGTATTTT
CASSRDPLLGTQYF
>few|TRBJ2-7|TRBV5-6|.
TGTGCCAGCAGCAGACCGGGACCTATGCAGAATTACGAGCAGTACTTC
CASSRPGPMQNYEQYF
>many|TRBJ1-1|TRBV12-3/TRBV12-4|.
TGTGCCAGCAGTTTAATGAACACTGAAGCTTTCTTT
CASSLMNTEAFF
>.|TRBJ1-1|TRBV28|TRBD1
TGTGCCAGCAGCTTATACAACCACAGGGGATCGGCTTTCTTT
CASSLYNHRGSAFF
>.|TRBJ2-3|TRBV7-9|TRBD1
TGTGCCAGCAGCCAAAAACAGGGGGCTGGGACAGGTACGCAGTATTTT
CASSQKQGAGTGTQYF
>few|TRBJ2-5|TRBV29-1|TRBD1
TGCAGCGTGGGGGACCGGGGGACAGGGCTTTTAGAGACCCAGTACTTC
CSVGDRGTGLLETQYF
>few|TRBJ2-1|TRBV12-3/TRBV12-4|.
TGTGCCAGCAGTTCACAATTCGACAGTAATGAGCAGTTCTTC
CASSSQFDSNEQFF
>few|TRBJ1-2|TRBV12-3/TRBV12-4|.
TGTGCCAGCAGTTTCTCGCTCGGGGGGCGCCCCTATGGCTACACCTTC
CASSFSLGGRPYGYTF
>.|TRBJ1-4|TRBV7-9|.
TGTGCCAGCAGCCCCGTCAGCGGGGGAAGTGAAAAACTGTTTTTT
CASSPVSGGSEKLFF
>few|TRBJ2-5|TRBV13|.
TGTGCCAGCATGTTGAGAGGGTTGGAGACCCAGTACTTC
CASMLRGLETQYF
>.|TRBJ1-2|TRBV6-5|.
TGTGCCAGCAGTTACTCGGCGGGCAACTATGGCTACACCTTC
CASSYSAGNYGYTF
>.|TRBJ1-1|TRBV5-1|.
TGCGCCAGCAGCTTTCTAACTGGGCCGGACACTGAAGCTTTCTTT
CASSFLTGPDTEAFF
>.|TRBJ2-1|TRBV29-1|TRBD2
TGCAGCGCCCCGGGACTAGCGGGGGGTTCCTACAATGAGCAGTTCTTC
CSAPGLAGGSYNEQFF
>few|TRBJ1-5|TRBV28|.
TGTGCCAGCAGCCGGGACCTCTCTAGCAATCAGCCCCAGCATTTT
CASSRDLSSNQPQHF
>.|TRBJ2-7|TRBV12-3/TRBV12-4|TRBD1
TGTGCCAGCAGCTCGACGACAGGGGAGATCGACGAGCAGTACTTC
CASSSTTGEIDEQYF
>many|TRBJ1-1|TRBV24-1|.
TGTGCCACACGGGGGAGTAGGGAGGAAACGAACACTGAAGCTTTCTTT
CATRGSREETNTEAFF
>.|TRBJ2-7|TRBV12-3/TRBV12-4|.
TGTGCCAGCAGTTTATTGGCCGAGCAGTACTTC
CASSLLAEQYF
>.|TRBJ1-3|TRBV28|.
TGTGCCAGCAGCGGAGGGGGAAGTGGAAACACCATATATTTT
CASSGGGSGNTIYF
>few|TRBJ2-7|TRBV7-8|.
TGTGCCAGCAGCTTACGGGAGTCCAGTGGGTCCTACGAGCAGTACTTC
CASSLRESSGSYEQYF
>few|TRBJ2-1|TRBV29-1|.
TGCAGCCTTAGCAGGGCGGACAGAGTAACCTACAATGAGCAGTTCTTC
CSLSRADRVTYNEQFF
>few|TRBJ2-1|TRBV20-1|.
TGCAGTGCCCGCCCCGCGACCCTGGGGAAGCCCAATGAGCAGTTCTTC
CSARPATLGKPNEQFF
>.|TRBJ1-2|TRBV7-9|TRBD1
TGTGCCAGCAGCTCCCCCGGGGACAGGGGACAAGGCTACACCTTC
CASSSPGDRGQGYTF
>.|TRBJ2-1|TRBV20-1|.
TGCAGTGCTAGCTTCGGGATGGGAAATGAGCAGTTCTTC
CSASFGMGNEQFF
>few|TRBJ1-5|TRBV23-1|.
TGCGCCAGCAGTCCGCGGCCAGGGAATTATAGCAATCAGCCCCAGCATTTT
CASSPRPGNYSNQPQHF
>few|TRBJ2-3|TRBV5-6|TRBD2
TGTGCCAGCAGCTTCCCTAGCGGGGGGCCCAGCACAGATACGCAGTATTTT
CASSFPSGGPSTDTQYF
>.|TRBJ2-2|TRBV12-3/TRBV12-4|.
TGTGCCAGCAGGTCATACAGGGACACCGGGGAGCTGTTTTTT
CASRSYRDTGELFF
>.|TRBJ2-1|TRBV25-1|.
TGTGCCAGCAGTCTTCCCGGGCTTAATGAGCAGTTCTTC
CASSLPGLNEQFF
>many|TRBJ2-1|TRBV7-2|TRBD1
TGTGCCAGCAGGCCGGGACAGGGCTCCTACAATGAGCAGTTCTTC
CASRPGQGSYNEQFF
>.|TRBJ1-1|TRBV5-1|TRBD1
TGCGCCAGCAACCGGGACAGGGCCCTTAACACTGAAGCTTTCTTT
CASNRDRALNTEAFF
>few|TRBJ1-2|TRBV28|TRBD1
TGTGCCAGCAGAGATCCCAGGGGGTATGGCTACACCTTC
CASRDPRGYGYTF
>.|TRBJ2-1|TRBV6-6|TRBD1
TGTGCCAGCAGTTACGAAGCTTCCCTCGACAGGGTGGCCTACAATGAGCAGTTCTTC
CASSYEASLDRVAYNEQFF
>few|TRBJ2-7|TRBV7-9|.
TGTGCCAGCAGCTGCCGGGACTTGAACTACGAGCAGTACTTC
CASSCRDLNYEQYF
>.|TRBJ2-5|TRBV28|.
TGTGCCAGCAGTCTCACAGGGACGGGAGAGACCCAGTACTTC
CASSLTGTGETQYF
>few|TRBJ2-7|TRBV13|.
TGTGCCAGCAGCCCGCGGACAGACTACGAGCAGTACTTC
CASSPRTDYEQYF
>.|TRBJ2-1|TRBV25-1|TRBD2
TGTGCCAGCAGTAATCGCGGGGGACGCCTCCCCTACAATGAGCAGTTCTTC
CASSNRGGRLPYNEQFF
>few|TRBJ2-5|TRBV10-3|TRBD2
TGTGCCATCAGTGAGTCGAACTTAGCGGGGGTGCAAGAGACCCAGTACTTC
CAISESNLAGVQETQYF
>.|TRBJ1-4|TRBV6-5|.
TGTGCCAGCACTCCGCGGGGGCCTAATGAAAAACTGTTTTTT
CASTPRGPNEKLFF
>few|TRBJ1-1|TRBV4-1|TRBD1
TGCGCCAGCAGGGGACAGGCCGACACTGAAGCTTTCTTT
CASRGQADTEAFF
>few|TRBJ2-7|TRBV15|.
TGTGCCACCAGCTCTTGGACAGACCTCCGCGAGCAGTACTTC
CATSSWTDLREQYF
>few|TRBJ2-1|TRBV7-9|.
TGTGCCAGCAGCCCTGCTGGTGGAAGCTCCTACAATGAGCAGTTCTTC
CASSPAGGSSYNEQFF
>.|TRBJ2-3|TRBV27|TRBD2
TGTGCCAGTAGCGGGGGAACTAGCACAGATACGCAGTATTTT
CASSGGTSTDTQYF
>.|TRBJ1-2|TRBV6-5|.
TGTGCCAGCAGTCCCTCGAGAAACTATGGCTACACCTTC
CASSPSRNYGYTF
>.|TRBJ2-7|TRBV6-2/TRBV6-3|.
TGTGCCAGCAGTTACTCCCCGACGGGGGACGGGTACGAGCAGTACTTC
CASSYSPTGDGYEQYF
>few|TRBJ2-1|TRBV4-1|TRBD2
TGCGCCAGCAGCCAAGATTCACTAGCGTACTACAATGAGCAGTTCTTC
CASSQDSLAYYNEQFF